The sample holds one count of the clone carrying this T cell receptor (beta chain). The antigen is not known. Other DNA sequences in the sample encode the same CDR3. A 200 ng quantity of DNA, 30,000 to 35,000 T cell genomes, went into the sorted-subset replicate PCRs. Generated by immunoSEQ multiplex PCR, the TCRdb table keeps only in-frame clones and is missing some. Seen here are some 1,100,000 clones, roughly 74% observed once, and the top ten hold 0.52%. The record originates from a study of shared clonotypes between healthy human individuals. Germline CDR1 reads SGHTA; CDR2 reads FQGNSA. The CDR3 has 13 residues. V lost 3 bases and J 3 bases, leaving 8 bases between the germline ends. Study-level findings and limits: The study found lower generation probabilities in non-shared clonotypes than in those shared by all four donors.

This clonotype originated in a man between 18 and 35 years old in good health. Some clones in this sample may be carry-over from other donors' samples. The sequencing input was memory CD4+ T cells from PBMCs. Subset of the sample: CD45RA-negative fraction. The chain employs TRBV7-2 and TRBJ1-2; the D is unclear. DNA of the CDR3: TGTGCCAGCAGCTTCGGCACGGACTATGGCTACACCTTC. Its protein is CASSFGTDYGYTF.